This T cell receptor (beta chain) was recovered during a study of regulatory and conventional T cells in RAG deficiency. TCRdb's copy holds only in-frame clones and misses some; the assay was immunoSEQ multiplex PCR. This table has about 9,000 clones, over 75% appearing once. This clone was counted a single time. Its antigen is still unknown. Findings of the study overall: RAG-deficient patients showed markedly lower Shannon entropy and higher Simpson indices than control T-cell subsets. Omenn syndrome and CID/AS patients had 95 to 100-fold fewer unique Treg TCR beta sequences, versus roughly 10-fold elsewhere. Shorter CDR3s in all patient subsets; >80% Treg-Tconv overlap in Omenn.

The V gene end was trimmed by 5 bases and the J gene end by 4 bases; junction bases not matched to a gene: 8. CDR3 size: 16 residues. Looked up from germline, CDR1 is SEHNR and CDR2 is FQNEAQ (reference sequence). The sample was also reused in another study, on regulatory T cells. That report adds: Primers: 52 TRBV forward and 13 TRBJ reverse. Skewed V and J usage and few unique V-J pairs marked patient repertoires, most in Tregs.

This TCR came from a human donor in good health. The sequencing sample was made of CD8+ T cells sorted from blood. The J gene is TRBJ2-1, the V gene TRBV7-9, with 10 positions matching TRBD2. In DNA, the CDR3 is TGTGCCAGCAGCGGATCTAGCGGGGGCCTTTACAATGAGCAGTTCTTC. It specifies CASSGSSGGLYNEQFF.